The 20 T cell receptor beta chains presented below share a single source sample, sequenced in a study of blood T cell repertoires in COVID-19. The repertoire was sequenced with immunoSEQ multiplex PCR; TCRdb's copy has only in-frame clones and lacks some. The sample has 200,000 to 250,000 clones; around 88% are singletons. The source material was PBMCs or T cells enriched from blood (not recorded which). Receptors were obtained from a woman in her twenties or thirties who had recovered from COVID-19.

This chain joins TRBV28 and TRBJ1-4; tentative D call: TRBD1 (5 bases). CDR1 and CDR2 (germline): MDHEN, SYDVKM. The CDR3 length is 14 residues. Trimming left V 6 bases short and J 5 bases short, with 13 bases between. The CDR3 DNA follows: TGTGCCAGCAGCAAAGGGGCCACGAATGAAAAACTGTTTTTT. Translated, it gives CASSKGATNEKLFF.

The DNA of the CDR3 is TGTGCCTGGAGTGGCAGGGGGCCTCTAGCCTACGAGCAGTACTTC. Translating gives CAWSGRGPLAYEQYF. The chain carries TRBV30 and TRBJ2-7; 8 positions match TRBD1. The CDR3 covers 15 residues. Germline V gene data show CDR1 as GTSNPN and CDR2 as SVGIG (reference sequence). After removal of 1 base from V and 2 bases from J, the junction contained 7 bases not matched to a gene.

The chain couples TRBV7-3 to TRBJ1-5, with TRBD1 matching 10 bases. Trimming took 3 bases from V and 5 from J; bases not matched to a gene: 4. Germline CDR1 SGHTA, CDR2 FQGTGA. The CDR3 contains 15 residues. The CDR3: CASSFGTGDYQPQHF. The CDR3 DNA sequence: TGTGCCAGCAGCTTCGGGACAGGGGATTATCAGCCCCAGCATTTT. Complete variable domain (other parts from reference TRBV7-3 and TRBJ1-5): GAGVSQTPSNKVTEKGKYVELRCDPISGHTALYWYRQSLGQGPEFLIYFQGTGAADDSGLPNDRFFAVRPEGSVSTLKIQRTERGDSAVYLCASSFGTGDYQPQHFGDGTRLSIL.

This chain connects TRBV2 to TRBJ2-7, with 9 bases identical to TRBD2. Germline CDR1 and CDR2: SNHLY and FYNNEI. V trimming: 4 bases; J trimming: 2 bases; junction bases outside the gene matches: 12. CDR3 length equals 17 residues. The CDR3 spells CASSVVAGLAGTYEQYF. CDR3 DNA: TGTGCCAGCAGTGTAGTCGCCGGGCTAGCGGGGACCTACGAGCAGTACTTC.

This clone is a singleton in its sample. The V gene is TRBV9, the J gene TRBJ2-7, with 9 bases identical to TRBD2. The CDR3 totals 15 residues. Germline V gives CDR1 SGDLS, CDR2 YYNGEE. Unmatched junction bases numbered 9, after V lost 3 bases and J lost 5 bases. The CDR3 is CASSEFEREVNEQYF. The CDR3 nucleotides read TGTGCCAGCAGCGAATTCGAGCGGGAGGTAAACGAGCAGTACTTC.

This clone was detected once. The chain is built from TRBV10-3 and TRBJ1-2; D is perhaps TRBD1 (6 bases). The CDR3 is 13 amino acids. V lost 5 bases, J lost 2 bases, and 9 bases lay in between. In germline, CDR1 is ENHRY, CDR2 SYGVKD. This chain's CDR3 is CAISLTGNYGYTF. Written as DNA, the CDR3 is TGTGCCATCAGTCTGACAGGAAACTATGGCTACACCTTC.

This clone was detected once. The genes are TRBV7-2 and TRBJ1-4; 10 bases are shared with TRBD1. V lost 5 bases and J lost 10; bases outside the gene matches: 13. Germline values: CDR1 SGHTA, CDR2 FQGNSA. The CDR3 sequence is 16 residues long. Written as DNA, the CDR3 is TGTGCCAGCAGCCAAAGACAGGGGGCATATGGTGGAAAACTGTTTTTT. Residues: CASSQRQGAYGGKLFF. Complete variable domain (other parts from reference TRBV7-2 and TRBJ1-4): GAGVSQSPSNKVTEKGKDVELRCDPISGHTALYWYRQSLGQGLEFLIYFQGNSAPDKSGLPSDRFSAERTGGSVSTLTIQRTQQEDSAVYLCASSQRQGAYGGKLFFGSGTQLSVL.

V gene TRBV16 combines with J gene TRBJ1-2, with a possible D match to TRBD1 (5 bases). The germline V and J ends were trimmed by 0 bases and 7 bases, with 15 bases remaining between them. This CDR3 region has 15 residues. Germline V CDR1 and CDR2: KGHSY, FQNENV. The CDR3 sequence: CASSQSGATPSGYTF. The CDR3 coding sequence is TGTGCCAGCAGCCAATCAGGGGCAACCCCGAGTGGCTACACCTTC. Full variable domain (outside the CDR3, taken from reference TRBV16 and TRBJ1-2): GEEVAQTPKHLVRGEGQKAKLYCAPIKGHSYVFWYQQVLKNEFKFLISFQNENVFDETGMPKERFSAKCLPNSPCSLEIQATKLEDSAVYFCASSQSGATPSGYTFGSGTRLTVV.

The chain recombines TRBV29-1 with TRBJ2-7; 8 bases are a match to TRBD2. Germline CDR1 reads SQVTM; CDR2 reads ANQGSEA. Germline trimming cut 4 bases from V and 3 bases from J; bases unmatched to any gene: 5. This CDR3 is built from 13 residues. The CDR3 DNA sequence: TGCAGCGTTGTAACCAGCGGGAGCTACGAGCAGTACTTC. It translates to CSVVTSGSYEQYF.

The CDR3 spells CASSLAQGIGEQFF. The CDR3 nucleotides are TGTGCCAGCAGCCTGGCCCAGGGTATCGGGGAGCAGTTCTTC. The chain joins TRBV7-3 to TRBJ2-1; D is possibly TRBD1 (5 bases). The CDR3 has 14 amino acids. V was cut by 5 bases and J by 10 bases, with 18 bases left in between. Germline V gene sequence: CDR1 SGHTA, CDR2 FQGTGA.

The chain links TRBV6-5 to TRBJ1-6; D call uncertain. Germline CDR1 and CDR2: MNHEY and SVGAGI. Trimming cost V 2 bases and J 7 bases, with 9 bases left between them. The CDR3 is made up of 14 amino acids. The CDR3 here is CASSYETENSPLHF. The CDR3 bases are TGTGCCAGCAGTTACGAGACGGAGAATTCACCCCTCCACTTT.

V usage is TRBV10-2 and J usage is TRBJ1-5, with 8 positions matching TRBD1. CDR3 length: 13 amino acids. Trimming at V came to 6 bases and at J to 9 bases, leaving 7 bases not matched to a gene. In germline, CDR1 is WSHSY, CDR2 SAAADI. The CDR3 is CASSTGQALPQHF. The CDR3 nucleotides are TGCGCCAGCAGCACGGGACAGGCACTGCCCCAGCATTTT.

The chain couples TRBV3-1 (or the pseudogene TRBV3-2) to TRBJ2-7, with D possibly being TRBD1 (7 bases). The CDR3 consists of 17 residues. The V gene lost 3 bases and the J gene lost 4 bases, with 22 bases spanning the gap. In germline, CDR1 is LGHDT, CDR2 YNNKEL (reference sequence). The chain's CDR3 is CASSHAPGVAGGYEQYF. The CDR3 bases are TGTGCCAGCAGCCATGCACCCGGGGTAGCAGGGGGGTACGAGCAGTACTTC.

The chain links TRBV19 to TRBJ2-1, with TRBD2 matching over 12 bases. This CDR3 is 16 amino acids long. Trimming at V came to 3 bases and at J to 5 bases, leaving 5 bases not matched to a gene. Germline values: CDR1 LNHDA, CDR2 SQIVND (reference sequence). The CDR3 is CASSMITSGRNNEQFF. The CDR3 DNA is TGTGCCAGTAGTATGATTACTAGCGGGAGGAACAATGAGCAGTTCTTC.

The rearrangement uses TRBV28 and TRBJ1-3; TRBD1 aligns across 9 bases. This CDR3 spans 17 amino acids. J gave up 5 bases and V 1 base, and 9 bases lay outside the gene matches. CDR1 MDHEN and CDR2 SYDVKM come from the germline V gene. This CDR3 is CASSLLVMGQGRNTIYF. CDR3 coding DNA: TGTGCCAGCAGTTTATTGGTTATGGGACAGGGAAGAAACACCATATATTTT. The whole variable domain, filled in from reference TRBV28 and TRBJ1-3, reads DVKVTQSSRYLVKRTGEKVFLECVQDMDHENMFWYRQDPGLGLRLIYFSYDVKMKEKGDIPEGYSVSREKKERFSLILESASTNQTSMYLCASSLLVMGQGRNTIYFGEGSWLTVV.

The chain uses TRBV5-4 and TRBJ1-6; 7 bases are a match to TRBD1. Trimming cost V 3 bases and J 10 bases; bases outside gene matches: 7. Germline CDR1 and CDR2: SGHNT and YYREEE (reference sequence). This CDR3 region has 14 residues. Here the CDR3 reads CASSWDRRESPLHF. DNA of the CDR3: TGTGCCAGCAGCTGGGACAGAAGAGAGTCACCCCTCCACTTT.

This clone appeared once. The chain combines TRBV3-1 (or the pseudogene TRBV3-2) with TRBJ2-7; 14 bases are a match to TRBD2. CDR1 is LGHDT, CDR2 YNNKEL, per germline (reference sequence). J was trimmed by 5 bases and V by 6 bases; bases with no gene match: 3. The CDR3 totals 14 residues. The CDR3 nucleotides read TGTGCCAGCAGAGGACTAGCGGGAGGCGACGAGCAGTACTTC. This codes for CASRGLAGGDEQYF.

This chain uses TRBV28 with TRBJ2-2; 7 nucleotides line up with TRBD1. V lost 8 bases and J lost 2; bases outside the gene matches: 14. CDR1 and CDR2 (germline): MDHEN, SYDVKM. The CDR3 extends over 17 amino acids. The CDR3 loop reads CASAMPGQTKNTGELFF. CDR3 nucleotide sequence: TGTGCCAGCGCCATGCCGGGACAGACAAAAAACACCGGGGAGCTGTTTTTT. Variable domain in full (rest from reference TRBV28 and TRBJ2-2): DVKVTQSSRYLVKRTGEKVFLECVQDMDHENMFWYRQDPGLGLRLIYFSYDVKMKEKGDIPEGYSVSREKKERFSLILESASTNQTSMYLCASAMPGQTKNTGELFFGEGSRLTVL.

V is TRBV30 and J is TRBJ1-6, with unresolved D. Germline V gene lookup returns CDR1 GTSNPN and CDR2 SVGIG (reference sequence). The CDR3 contains 17 residues. V shed 0 bases and J shed 8 bases, with 20 bases lying between them. The CDR3 loop is CAWSVFMGLEGDSPLHF. The CDR3 DNA is TGTGCCTGGAGTGTGTTTATGGGCCTCGAGGGTGATTCACCCCTCCACTTT.

The chain employs TRBV6-5 and TRBJ1-2; D possibly corresponds to TRBD1 (5 bases). The CDR3 runs to 14 residues. In germline, CDR1 is MNHEY, CDR2 SVGAGI. V was clipped by 6 bases and J by 1 base, with 12 bases between them. CDR3: CASRGGRDNYGYTF. The CDR3 nucleotides are TGTGCCAGCAGGGGGGGACGAGATAACTATGGCTACACCTTC.